This is a list of T cell receptor beta chains from one sample in a study of response to subunit inactivated influenza vaccine. TCRdb reprocessed the RT-PCR reads with MiXCR, giving one entry per CDR3 protein. The sample includes about 650,000 distinct CDR3 sequences, 15% to 19% seen only once; the top ten take approximately 10%. The source material was PBMCs from blood, sampled roughly 12 days after vaccination. The receptor set was obtained from a man aged 50-60 years who received an inactivated influenza vaccine. Both conserved end residues are part of each CDR3. A D gene is named only where the DNA matches it firmly.

j_call v_call d_call cdr3_length cdr3_aa
TRBJ2-5 TRBV5-1 TRBD2 16 CASSLSVAGGQETQYF
TRBJ2-4 TRBV4-2 NA 15 CASSQDRTKLGIQYF
TRBJ1-2 TRBV4-1 NA 14 CASSQLMTGYGYTF
TRBJ2-7 TRBV5-1 TRBD1 15 CASSVAGTGSSEQYF
TRBJ2-3 TRBV12-3/TRBV12-4 NA 16 CASSSVQGLLGDTQYF
TRBJ1-4 TRBV4-3 TRBD1 14 CASSPTGENEKLFF
TRBJ2-7 TRBV6-5 NA 15 CASSYSKLAPYEQYF
TRBJ2-3 TRBV10-2 NA 12 CASSELDSRAYF
TRBJ2-7 TRBV7-2 TRBD1 13 CASSFGTVYEQYF
TRBJ2-1 TRBV5-1 NA 12 CASSFSRDAEFF
TRBJ2-5 TRBV20-1 NA 11 CSAMSKETQYF
TRBJ2-3 TRBV29-1 TRBD2 14 CSAGLAGGADTQYF
TRBJ2-2 TRBV15 NA 14 CATRGDGNTGELFF
TRBJ1-1 TRBV6-1 NA 13 CASSESWGTEAFF
TRBJ1-3 TRBV3-1 NA 15 CASSPGARSGNTIYF
TRBJ2-3 TRBV10-3 NA 13 CAISESSLDTQYF
TRBJ1-4 TRBV7-2 TRBD1 18 CASSLAGRYRGGNEKLFF
TRBJ2-1 TRBV20-1 TRBD2 20 CSARAYRTSGRAGSYNEQFF
TRBJ2-3 TRBV12-3/TRBV12-4 TRBD2 16 CASSIRTSGTTDTQYF
TRBJ1-5 TRBV20-1 NA 12 CSASWGNQPQRF